Shown below are 2 T cell receptor beta chains from a single sample sequenced in a study of CD8 T cells in ankylosing spondylitis. TCRdb re-analysed the 5' RACE reads in MiXCR, keeping a single row per CDR3 protein. The data hold about 100,000 distinct CDR3 sequences, with less than 25% observed a single time. Sequencing was performed on synovial fluid, either unsorted or a sorted T cell fraction (not recorded which). The receptors were gathered from a male donor with ankylosing spondylitis.

This clonotype was observed once. The CDR3 nucleotides are TGTGCCAGCAGTTTAGCCGGGACACACTGGTACGTC. Encoded protein: CASSLAGTHWYV. The J gene is TRBJ2-7, the V gene TRBV6-5; D perhaps matches TRBD1 (6 bases). The CDR3 totals 12 residues. V was pared by 4 bases and J by 12 bases, with 16 bases between. Germline V gene data show CDR1 as MNHEY and CDR2 as SVGAGI.

This clonotype showed up many times. This chain uses TRBV27 with TRBJ2-5, with D possibly matching TRBD2 (7 bases). CDR1 is MNHEY and CDR2 is SMNVEV in the germline V gene (reference sequence). Trimming took 4 bases from V and 1 from J, leaving 10 bases between them. The CDR3 is 14 amino acids. Here the CDR3 DNA reads TGTGCCAGCAGTTCTAGGGGGGGCCAAGAGACCCAGTACTTC. Amino acid sequence: CASSSRGGQETQYF.